The 5 T cell receptor beta chains presented below share a single source sample, sequenced in a study of T-cell reconstitution after alpha-beta-depleted transplantation in children. Preparation of the TCRbeta library was carried out with unique molecular identifiers. TCRdb recomputed calls from the PCR reads with MiXCR, one row per CDR3 protein. Of 440,000 or so distinct CDR3 sequences in the sample, around 46% were seen once. The source was PBMCs, collected before TCRalphabeta/CD19-depleted stem cell transplant. These receptors all stem from a girl aged 2-10 years with aplastic anemia, due to receive a stem cell transplant.

J is TRBJ2-1 and V is TRBV7-3; D not certain. The germline CDR1 and CDR2 sequences are SGHTA and FQGTGA. CDR3 length: 15 amino acids. Trimming took off 5 bases at V and 6 bases at J, with 17 bases between the two ends. CDR3 DNA: TGTGCCAGCAGCCCCGGAGTAGCCTCAACCAATGAGCAGTTCTTC. Its protein is CASSPGVASTNEQFF.

The rearrangement joins TRBV6-5 to TRBJ2-7; D tentatively fits TRBD1 or TRBD2 (5 bases each). V was clipped by 2 bases and J by 2 bases, with 16 bases between them. The CDR3 is 16 residues long. Germline values: CDR1 MNHEY, CDR2 SVGAGI. This CDR3 reads CASSYLGPAGPYEQYF. CDR3 in DNA: TGTGCCAGCAGTTACCTGGGACCGGCCGGGCCCTACGAGCAGTACTTC.

This clonotype has ten or more counts. The chain has TRBV6-2 or TRBV6-3 and TRBJ2-2; D gene unclear. V lost 2 bases and J 2 bases, leaving 12 bases between the germline ends. Germline CDR1 MNHEY, CDR2 SVGEGT. This CDR3 region has 16 residues. CDR3 amino acids: CASSYPIAGNTGELFF. DNA for the CDR3: TGTGCCAGCAGTTACCCCATCGCAGGTAACACCGGGGAGCTGTTTTTT.

This clonotype was seen ten or more times. The chain links TRBV20-1 to TRBJ2-1; D is possibly TRBD2 (6 bases). The CDR3 totals 12 residues. Looked up from germline, CDR1 is DFQATT and CDR2 is SNEGSKA (reference sequence). The chain's CDR3 is CLAPGDYNEQFF. The CDR3 DNA follows: TGCTTGGCTCCGGGAGATTACAATGAGCAGTTCTTC.

This chain links TRBV18 with TRBJ2-2; TRBD1 agrees at 9 bases. Germline V gives CDR1 KGHSH, CDR2 LQKENI. Unmatched junction bases numbered 5, after V lost 6 bases and J lost 3 bases. This CDR3 region has 15 residues. CDR3 coding DNA: TGTGCCAGCTCTCAAGACAGGGGGGACACCGGGGAGCTGTTTTTT. Translating gives CASSQDRGDTGELFF.